The 21 T cell receptor beta chains given below trace back to one sample, sequenced in a study of chemoradiotherapy in HPV16-positive cancers. Measured with immunoSEQ multiplex PCR; TCRdb has only the in-frame clones, and not every one. This sample has some 16,000 clones, with around 80% found just once. Sampling took place from a patient who underwent chemoradiotherapy. The source of these receptors is a human donor with HPV-associated anogenital cancer.

The chain recombines TRBV28 with TRBJ2-7; D remains ambiguous. V was cut by 4 bases and J by 3 bases, with 13 bases left in between. The CDR3 runs to 14 residues. Per the germline V gene, CDR1 is MDHEN and CDR2 is SYDVKM. The CDR3 DNA follows: TGTGCCAGCAGTTCCCGGGTCTCGGTCTACGAGCAGTACTTC. This sequence encodes CASSSRVSVYEQYF. The variable domain in full, with the rest retrieved from reference TRBV28 and TRBJ2-7, is DVKVTQSSRYLVKRTGEKVFLECVQDMDHENMFWYRQDPGLGLRLIYFSYDVKMKEKGDIPEGYSVSREKKERFSLILESASTNQTSMYLCASSSRVSVYEQYFGPGTRLTVT.

This clone was seen only a few times. The chain employs TRBV10-3 and TRBJ1-2; D is unresolved. The CDR3 spans 15 residues. Germline CDR1 ENHRY, CDR2 SYGVKD. Between the trimmed V and J ends, which lost 2 bases and 2 bases, there was a span of 12 bases. The CDR3 region is CAISEIQTRNYGYTF. DNA for the CDR3: TGTGCCATCAGTGAGATCCAGACCCGCAACTATGGCTACACCTTC.

The rearrangement joins TRBV9 to TRBJ1-3; 8 bases agree with TRBD1. With V trimmed by 4 bases and J by 0 bases, 3 bases remained unmatched. The germline V gene encodes CDR1 SGDLS and CDR2 YYNGEE. The CDR3 consists of 15 residues. The CDR3 sequence: CASSPGTGSGNTIYF. CDR3 DNA: TGTGCCAGCAGCCCCGGGACAGGCTCTGGAAACACCATATATTTT.

This chain joins TRBV7-9 and TRBJ1-2, with 11 bases matching TRBD1. Per the germline V gene, CDR1 is SEHNR and CDR2 is FQNEAQ (reference sequence). The J segment lost 6 bases and the V segment lost 6 bases, leaving 9 bases of the junction unmatched. This CDR3 region has 15 residues. The chain's CDR3 is CASSPLGQGANGYTF. The DNA of the CDR3 is TGTGCCAGCAGTCCTCTTGGACAGGGGGCAAATGGCTACACCTTC.

This clone was detected only a few times. This sequence joins TRBV27 and TRBJ1-6; D may be TRBD1 (5 bases). Looked up from germline, CDR1 is MNHEY and CDR2 is SMNVEV (reference sequence). The V end was cut by 6 bases, the J end by 7 bases, with 19 bases between. This CDR3 contains 16 residues. CDR3 loop: CASSLVGGSLNSPLHF. The CDR3 region has the DNA TGTGCCAGCAGCCTAGTTGGGGGGAGTCTGAATTCACCCCTCCACTTT.

The V gene is TRBV19, the J gene TRBJ1-1; D unresolved. Germline V gives CDR1 LNHDA, CDR2 SQIVND (reference sequence). This CDR3 spans 15 amino acids. V was pared by 4 bases and J by 1 base, with 13 bases between. CDR3 sequence: CASSTSVKSNTEAFF. The CDR3, as DNA: TGTGCCAGTAGTACAAGTGTAAAGTCGAACACTGAAGCTTTCTTT. Filled out from reference TRBV19 and TRBJ1-1, the complete variable domain reads DGGITQSPKYLFRKEGQNVTLSCEQNLNHDAMYWYRQDPGQGLRLIYYSQIVNDFQKGDIAEGYSVSREKKESFPLTVTSAQKNPTAFYLCASSTSVKSNTEAFFGQGTRLTVV.

J is TRBJ2-3 and V is TRBV28; unclear D gene. Germline V gives CDR1 MDHEN, CDR2 SYDVKM. This CDR3 is 15 amino acids long. V lost 3 bases and J 6 bases, leaving 16 bases between the germline ends. The CDR3 spells CASSFRRQFGDTQYF. Here the CDR3 DNA reads TGTGCCAGCAGTTTTCGGCGTCAGTTTGGGGATACGCAGTATTTT. Full variable domain (outside the CDR3, taken from reference TRBV28 and TRBJ2-3): DVKVTQSSRYLVKRTGEKVFLECVQDMDHENMFWYRQDPGLGLRLIYFSYDVKMKEKGDIPEGYSVSREKKERFSLILESASTNQTSMYLCASSFRRQFGDTQYFGPGTRLTVL.

This clone was seen only once. The chain uses TRBV6-1 and TRBJ2-7, with D maybe TRBD2 (6 bases). Germline assignment: CDR1 MNHNS and CDR2 SASEGT. V was cut by 3 bases and J by 2 bases, with 23 bases left in between. The CDR3 consists of 18 residues. The CDR3 spells CASSEVVGVAATTYEQYF. The CDR3 DNA reads as TGTGCCAGCAGTGAGGTAGTTGGAGTAGCGGCGACAACCTACGAGCAGTACTTC.

The genes are TRBV7-2 and TRBJ2-7, with TRBD1 matching over 7 bases. The junction had 5 bases not matched to a gene; V was cut back by 5 bases and J by 1 base. Per germline, CDR1 SGHTA and CDR2 FQGNSA. CDR3 length equals 14 residues. The CDR3 DNA follows: TGTGCCAGCAGCCCCCGACAGGGATCCTACGAGCAGTACTTC. Residues: CASSPRQGSYEQYF. Supplemented by reference TRBV7-2 and TRBJ2-7, the full variable domain reads GAGVSQSPSNKVTEKGKDVELRCDPISGHTALYWYRQSLGQGLEFLIYFQGNSAPDKSGLPSDRFSAERTGGSVSTLTIQRTQQEDSAVYLCASSPRQGSYEQYFGPGTRLTVT.

The CDR3 DNA follows: TGTGCCAGCAGTCGGAAAAGGAACACTGAAGCTTTCTTT. The encoded protein is CASSRKRNTEAFF. The chain carries TRBV27 and TRBJ1-1, with no clear D. Germline V gives CDR1 MNHEY, CDR2 SMNVEV (reference sequence). The V gene lost 5 bases and the J gene lost 1 base, with 8 bases spanning the gap. There are 13 residues in the CDR3.

The rearrangement uses TRBV28 and TRBJ1-1; 9 bases line up with TRBD1. The CDR3 sequence is 13 residues long. The junction had 3 bases not matched to a gene; V was cut back by 9 bases and J by 1 base. Germline CDR1 and CDR2: MDHEN and SYDVKM. The CDR3 sequence: CASDRGKNTEAFF. The CDR3 DNA follows: TGTGCCAGTGACAGGGGGAAGAACACTGAAGCTTTCTTT.

This chain uses TRBV7-2 with TRBJ1-1; D ambiguous. Per germline, CDR1 SGHTA and CDR2 FQGNSA. Trimming took off 4 bases at V and 7 bases at J, with 10 bases between the two ends. This CDR3 is 12 amino acids long. The DNA for the CDR3 is TGTGCCAGCAGCTCTCCCCCGGGTGAAGCTTTCTTT. Translated, it gives CASSSPPGEAFF.

The chain combines TRBV25-1 with TRBJ1-2; no definite D call. This CDR3 comprises 13 residues. CDR1 and CDR2 from the germline V gene are MGHDK and SYGVNS. Trimming left V 4 bases short and J 8 bases short, with 14 bases between. The CDR3 bases are TGTGCCAGCAGTGGAGACATTAGCGAGGGCTACACCTTC. It yields the protein CASSGDISEGYTF.

The chain carries TRBV6-1 and TRBJ1-2, with D possibly matching TRBD1 (5 bases). The germline V gene encodes CDR1 MNHNS and CDR2 SASEGT. The CDR3 loop spans 14 amino acids. With 4 bases removed from V and 5 bases from J, the gap between germline ends came to 14 bases. CDR3: CASSAPGKWYGYTF. The CDR3 DNA reads TGTGCCAGCAGTGCCCCAGGGAAGTGGTATGGCTACACCTTC.

The genes are TRBV20-1 and TRBJ2-7; D might be TRBD2 (5 bases). The CDR3 is 11 amino acids. Trimming took off 7 bases at V and 2 bases at J, with 9 bases between the two ends. Germline V gives CDR1 DFQATT, CDR2 SNEGSKA (reference sequence). DNA for the CDR3: TGCAGTGGGTTGGGAGCCTACGAGCAGTACTTC. Protein: CSGLGAYEQYF.

This clone was detected a few times. Compared with germline, one end of the junction differs, possibly owing to a read error. The chain links TRBV5-5 to TRBJ1-2, with unresolved D. The CDR3 sequence is 11 residues long. Germline CDR1 is SGHKS and CDR2 is YYEKEE (reference sequence). CDR3 in amino acids: CASSFVGRKVF. The CDR3 DNA reads as TGTGCCAGCAGCTTTGTAGGGCGGAAGGTCTTC.

This chain connects TRBV5-6 to TRBJ1-1; tentative D call: TRBD1 (5 bases). Per the germline V gene, CDR1 is SGHDT and CDR2 is YYEEEE. The germline V and J ends were trimmed by 8 bases and 0 bases, with 11 bases remaining between them. The CDR3 has 13 amino acids. The CDR3 DNA follows: TGTGCCAGTACGGGGACTCTGAACACTGAAGCTTTCTTT. Encoded protein: CASTGTLNTEAFF.

The chain uses TRBV5-1 and TRBJ1-2; D is ambiguous. The germline gives CDR1 SGHRS, CDR2 YFSETQ. The CDR3 consists of 13 residues. Trimming took 2 bases from V and 6 from J, leaving 11 bases between them. The CDR3 DNA is TGCGCCAGCAGCTTCGTGGAGACGGATGGCTACACCTTC. It specifies CASSFVETDGYTF.

The CDR3 DNA reads TGTGCCAGCAGCGGCGGGGGGGGTTACAATGAGCAGTTCTTC. Translation: CASSGGGGYNEQFF. This chain links TRBV25-1 with TRBJ2-1; TRBD2 agrees at 9 bases. The CDR3 is 14 residues long. Trimming at V came to 6 bases and at J to 4 bases, leaving 4 bases not matched to a gene. Germline V gene sequence: CDR1 MGHDK, CDR2 SYGVNS.

V gene TRBV25-1 combines with J gene TRBJ2-5, with 7 bases matching TRBD2. J lost 6 bases, V lost 3 bases, and 10 bases had no gene match. CDR3 size: 15 residues. Per the germline V gene, CDR1 is MGHDK and CDR2 is SYGVNS. The CDR3 DNA reads TGTGCCAGCAGTGACCCTCGACTAGCTTCTCAGACCCAGTACTTC. Translating it yields CASSDPRLASQTQYF.

This rearrangement joins TRBV15 to TRBJ1-2; D is possibly TRBD1 (5 bases). V was clipped by 3 bases and J by 4 bases, with 27 bases between them. In germline, CDR1 is LNHNV, CDR2 YYDKDF (reference sequence). The CDR3 contains 19 residues. Here the CDR3 DNA reads TGTGCCACCAGCAGGGTACGATGGGGGAGACAGCCAAAGTTCTATGGCTACACCTTC. This codes for CATSRVRWGRQPKFYGYTF.